The present T cell receptor (beta chain) was sequenced within a study of cytomegalovirus exposure and HLA in healthy donors. Regarding the study as a whole: Overall, about 160 TCR beta chains were annotated as cytomegalovirus-associated. Several of the most significant clusters appeared, in a later analysis, to be linked to common viral pathogens.

With 60 Vbeta and 13 Jbeta primers, the PCR was carried out. The assay was immunoSEQ multiplex PCR, and TCRdb's table has in-frame clones only and misses some. The repertoire holds roughly 160,000 clones, with 70% to 80% as singletons. This CDR3 spans 16 amino acids. CDR1 MNHEY and CDR2 SMNVEV come from the germline V gene (reference sequence). Germline trimming cut 2 bases from V and 1 base from J; bases unmatched to any gene: 6. Regarding this clone: What it binds is not known.

The TCR sequence derives from a man in his thirties or forties in good health and CMV-seropositive. The sequenced sample was PBMCs. The chain carries TRBV27 and TRBJ2-7; 9 bases align to TRBD1. The CDR3 spells CASSLRLGQGSYEQYF. The CDR3 DNA is TGTGCCAGCAGTTTACGCCTGGGACAGGGATCCTACGAGCAGTACTTC.